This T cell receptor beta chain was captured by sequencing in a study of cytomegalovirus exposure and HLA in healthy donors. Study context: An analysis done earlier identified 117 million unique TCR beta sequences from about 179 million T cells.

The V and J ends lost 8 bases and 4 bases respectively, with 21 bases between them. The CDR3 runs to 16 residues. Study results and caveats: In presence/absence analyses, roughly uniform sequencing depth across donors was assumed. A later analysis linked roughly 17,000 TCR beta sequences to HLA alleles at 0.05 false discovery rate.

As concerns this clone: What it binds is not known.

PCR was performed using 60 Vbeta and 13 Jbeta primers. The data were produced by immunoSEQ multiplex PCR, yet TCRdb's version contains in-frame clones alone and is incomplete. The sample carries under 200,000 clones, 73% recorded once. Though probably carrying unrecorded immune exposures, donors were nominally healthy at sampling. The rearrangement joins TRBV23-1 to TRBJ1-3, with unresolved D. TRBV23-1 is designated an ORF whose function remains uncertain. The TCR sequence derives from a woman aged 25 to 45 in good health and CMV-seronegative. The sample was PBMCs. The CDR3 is CASPREPVPSGNTIYF. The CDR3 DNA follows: TGCGCCAGCCCTAGAGAGCCGGTTCCGTCGGGAAACACCATATATTTT.